This T cell receptor (beta chain) came from a study of T cell clonality in common variable immunodeficiency. The study's findings and limits: Fewer deletions and N-nucleotide insertions were reportedly seen in common variable immunodeficiency TCR beta sequences.

To note about this clone: Its antigen is still unknown. The CDR3 end is not reached by the read, which stops 3 residues before it; the germline J gene fills it in.

The data were produced by immunoSEQ multiplex PCR, yet TCRdb's version contains in-frame clones alone and is incomplete. This table lists 7,500 to 9,500 clones. The V gene lost 3 bases and the J gene lost 3 bases, with 14 bases spanning the gap. The CDR3 covers 15 residues. Germline V lookup: CDR1 MNHEY, CDR2 SVGEGT. Specimen: peripheral blood mononuclear cells. This clonotype was sampled from a human donor with common variable immunodeficiency. V usage is TRBV6-2 or TRBV6-3 and J usage is TRBJ1-1; no clear D. CDR3 region: CASSYLTARYTEAFF. The DNA read from the CDR3 is TGTGCCAGCAGTTATTTAACCGCCCGGTACACTGAA.